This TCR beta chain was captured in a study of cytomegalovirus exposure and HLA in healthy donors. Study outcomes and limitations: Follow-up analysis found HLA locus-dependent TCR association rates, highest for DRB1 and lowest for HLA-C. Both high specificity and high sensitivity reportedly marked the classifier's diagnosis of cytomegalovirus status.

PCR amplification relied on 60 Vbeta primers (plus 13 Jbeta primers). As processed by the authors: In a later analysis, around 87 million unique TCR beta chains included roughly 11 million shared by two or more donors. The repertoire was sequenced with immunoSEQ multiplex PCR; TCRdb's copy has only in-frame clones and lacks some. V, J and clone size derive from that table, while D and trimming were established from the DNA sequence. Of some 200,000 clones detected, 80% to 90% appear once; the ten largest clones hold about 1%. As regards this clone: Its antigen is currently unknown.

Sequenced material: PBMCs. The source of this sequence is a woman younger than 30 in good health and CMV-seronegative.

The CDR3 sequence: CASSALNPQGATGELFF. The CDR3 DNA reads as TGTGCCAGCAGTGCCCTGAACCCACAGGGGGCAACCGGGGAGCTGTTTTTT. This sequence joins TRBV27 and TRBJ2-2, with 9 bases identical to TRBD1. Germline trimming cut 5 bases from V and 5 bases from J; bases unmatched to any gene: 12. The CDR3 length is 17 residues. CDR1 is MNHEY and CDR2 is SMNVEV in the germline V gene (reference sequence).